The 14 T cell receptor beta chains listed next were all sequenced from one sample in a study of blood T cell repertoires in COVID-19. Assay: immunoSEQ multiplex PCR; the TCRdb copy retains only in-frame clones and omits some. The profile shows about 300,000 clones, 80% to 90% of them singletons. The sequencing input was peripheral blood. Receptors were obtained from a young man who had recovered from COVID-19.

The chain uses TRBV6-2 or TRBV6-3 and TRBJ2-3, with TRBD2 matching over 9 bases. V trimming: 5 bases; J trimming: 6 bases; junction bases outside the gene matches: 3. CDR3 length: 13 residues. Looked up from germline, CDR1 is MNHEY and CDR2 is SVGEGT. For the CDR3, the DNA is TGTGCCAGCAGTCTAGCGGGGACGGATACGCAGTATTTT. Residues: CASSLAGTDTQYF.

V and J are TRBV3-1 (or the pseudogene TRBV3-2) and TRBJ1-2; TRBD1 matches at 8 bases. Looked up from germline, CDR1 is LGHDT and CDR2 is YNNKEL (reference sequence). The CDR3 has 15 residues. Unmatched junction bases numbered 9, after V lost 1 base and J lost 8 bases. The DNA of the CDR3 is TGTGCCAGCAGCCAAGGTGACAGGGGACCATTGGGCTACACCTTC. Translated, it gives CASSQGDRGPLGYTF.

Comments on this clone: This same CDR3 is encoded by further DNA sequences in the sample. This sequence joins TRBV4-2 and TRBJ1-4; D ambiguous. Germline V gene sequence: CDR1 LGHNA, CDR2 YNFKEQ. The CDR3 sequence is 15 residues long. Trimming shortened V by 2 bases and J by 5 bases, and 12 bases separated the two germline ends. Here the CDR3 reads CASSQPRASNEKLFF. CDR3 coding DNA: TGTGCCAGCAGCCAACCCCGGGCTAGCAATGAAAAACTGTTTTTT.

The V gene is TRBV4-3, the J gene TRBJ2-1; 7 bases are shared with TRBD1. Germline V CDR1 and CDR2: LGHNA, YSLEER. With V trimmed by 4 bases and J by 7 bases, 16 bases remained unmatched. The CDR3 spans 17 residues. The CDR3 DNA reads as TGCGCCAGCAGCCCACAAAGACAGGGTCAACTTATTAATGAGCAGTTCTTC. It specifies CASSPQRQGQLINEQFF.

The chain has TRBV6-1 and TRBJ2-1, with D possibly matching TRBD1 (5 bases). The CDR3 covers 16 residues. Germline V CDR1 and CDR2: MNHNS, SASEGT. V lost 3 bases to trimming and J lost 0 bases, with 12 bases between them. The CDR3 region is CASSDLTGSSYNEQFF. The CDR3 region has the DNA TGTGCCAGCAGTGATTTAACAGGAAGCTCCTACAATGAGCAGTTCTTC.

This sequence joins TRBV18 and TRBJ2-7; 12 bases fit TRBD2. Per germline, CDR1 KGHSH and CDR2 LQKENI. This CDR3 has 14 residues. After removal of 10 bases from V and 3 bases from J, the junction contained 7 bases not matched to a gene. CDR3 DNA: TGTGCCACCGGACTAGCGGGAACCATCTACGAGCAGTACTTC. Translating gives CATGLAGTIYEQYF.

V gene TRBV2 combines with J gene TRBJ1-4, with D unclear. The germline CDR1 and CDR2 sequences are SNHLY and FYNNEI. This CDR3 has 11 amino acids. Trimming shortened V by 7 bases and J by 8 bases, and 8 bases separated the two germline ends. The CDR3 nucleotides read TGTGCCAGCATTGCCGGGGAAAAACTGTTTTTT. It codes for CASIAGEKLFF.

The rearrangement links TRBV2 to TRBJ1-2; TRBD1 is a possible D gene (5 bases). The CDR3 has 15 amino acids. V lost 0 bases, J lost 6 bases, and 14 bases lay in between. Germline V gives CDR1 SNHLY, CDR2 FYNNEI. The chain's CDR3 is CASSEASGGGDGYTF. For the CDR3, the DNA is TGTGCCAGCAGTGAAGCTTCCGGGGGGGGAGATGGCTACACCTTC. The complete variable domain, with remaining parts taken from reference TRBV2 and TRBJ1-2, reads EPEVTQTPSHQVTQMGQEVILRCVPISNHLYFYWYRQILGQKVEFLVSFYNNEISEKSEIFDDQFSVERPDGSNFTLKIRSTKLEDSAMYFCASSEASGGGDGYTFGSGTRLTVV.

The rearrangement uses TRBV6-5 and TRBJ1-1; no reliable D call. Trimming cost V 2 bases and J 2 bases, with 12 bases left between them. CDR1 and CDR2 (germline): MNHEY, SVGAGI. The CDR3 spans 15 residues. CDR3 bases: TGTGCCAGCAGTTACCCGGGAGCCACCAACACTGAAGCTTTCTTT. Amino acids: CASSYPGATNTEAFF.

This clone was detected once. The chain uses TRBV4-1 and TRBJ2-5; 8 bases are a match to TRBD2. CDR1 MGHRA and CDR2 YSYEKL come from the germline V gene. The CDR3 consists of 16 residues. V gave up 1 base and J gave up 3 bases; unmatched junction bases: 7. In DNA, the CDR3 is TGCGCCAGCAGCCAAGGGATCGGGACTAGGAAAGAGACCCAGTACTTC. Its protein is CASSQGIGTRKETQYF.

About this clone itself: An end of the junction does not agree with germline; a read error may underlie this. This chain's CDR3 is CASRFGRNTEAFF. In DNA, the CDR3 is TGTGCCAGCCGTTTTGGGCGGAACACTGAAGCTTTCTTT. This chain links TRBV27 with TRBJ1-1; D is ambiguous. CDR3 length: 13 residues. Germline V gives CDR1 MNHEY, CDR2 SMNVEV (reference sequence).

CDR3 DNA sequence: TGTGCCAGCACCTTGAGGGAGCCCCGCACTGAAGCTTTCTTT. Protein sequence: CASTLREPRTEAFF. This chain links TRBV7-9 with TRBJ1-1, with D uncertain. Trimming shortened V by 7 bases and J by 4 bases, and 16 bases separated the two germline ends. The CDR3 is made up of 14 amino acids. Germline V gene lookup returns CDR1 SEHNR and CDR2 FQNEAQ (reference sequence).

The chain links TRBV6-1 to TRBJ2-1; the match to TRBD2 covers 8 bases. Germline V gives CDR1 MNHNS, CDR2 SASEGT. The CDR3 totals 17 residues. J gave up 2 bases and V 1 base, and 7 bases lay outside the gene matches. CDR3 region: CASSEEEAGVAYNEQFF. The CDR3 DNA follows: TGTGCCAGCAGTGAAGAGGAAGCGGGAGTCGCCTACAATGAGCAGTTCTTC.

The chain joins TRBV6-5 to TRBJ1-2, with D possibly being TRBD1 (6 bases). The V end lost 5 bases, the J end lost 6 bases, and 16 bases lay between the germline ends. In germline, CDR1 is MNHEY, CDR2 SVGAGI. CDR3 size: 14 residues. CDR3 nucleotide sequence: TGTGCCAGCAGTAACAGGGCATCCGGGAATGGCTACACCTTC. Its protein product is CASSNRASGNGYTF.